This T cell receptor beta chain was recorded in a study of blood T cell repertoires in COVID-19. In the authors' methods: For nucleated cells, counts were estimated from reference gene primer amplification. The protocol was immunoSEQ multiplex PCR, while the TCRdb copy is restricted to in-frame clones and leaves out a portion. For V, J and clone size, that table is used; D and trimming come from the DNA. The sample contains 250,000 to 300,000 clones, around nine tenths of which appear only once. Sample: peripheral blood. This receptor was obtained from a woman aged 60 to 75 with acute or convalescent COVID-19.

In DNA form, the CDR3 reads TGTGCCAGCAGTGAACCCGGGAGTCGAGGGACTGAAGCTTTCTTT. This translates into CASSEPGSRGTEAFF. The V call is TRBV14, the J call TRBJ1-1, with D uncertain. Germline V gene sequence: CDR1 SGHDN, CDR2 FVKESK. The CDR3 covers 15 residues. The V end lost 6 bases, the J end lost 5 bases, and 19 bases lay between the germline ends.